The clone carrying this TCR beta chain was picked up one time. Its antigen is not identified. RNA was isolated and reverse transcribed to cDNA, the sequencing template. Data came from immunoSEQ multiplex PCR; TCRdb stores just in-frame clones and leaves some out. This sample has 120,000 or so clones, with about 61% found just once. Germline V gene data show CDR1 as SGHRS and CDR2 as YFSETQ. V shed 3 bases, J shed 1 base, and the junction held 4 bases outside the gene matches. CDR3 length: 15 residues. The sample is drawn from a study of CD8+ T cells in alopecia areata. Study-wide results and caveats: Normal skin contains resident alphabeta T cells, and these are also sequenced in scalp samples. Clonality was higher in lesional than normal scalp, especially in alopecia totalis/universalis.

The receptor was isolated from a human donor in good health. Material: CD4+ T cells sorted from blood. The genes are TRBV5-1 and TRBJ1-1; TRBD1 matches at 9 bases. The CDR3: CASSSETGGNTEAFF. CDR3 sequence (DNA): TGCGCCAGCAGCTCTGAGACAGGGGGGAACACTGAAGCTTTCTTT. Supplemented by reference TRBV5-1 and TRBJ1-1, the full variable domain reads KAGVTQTPRYLIKTRGQQVTLSCSPISGHRSVSWYQQTPGQGLQFLFEYFSETQRNKGNFPGRFSGRQFSNSRSEMNVSTLELGDSALYLCASSSETGGNTEAFFGQGTRLTVV.